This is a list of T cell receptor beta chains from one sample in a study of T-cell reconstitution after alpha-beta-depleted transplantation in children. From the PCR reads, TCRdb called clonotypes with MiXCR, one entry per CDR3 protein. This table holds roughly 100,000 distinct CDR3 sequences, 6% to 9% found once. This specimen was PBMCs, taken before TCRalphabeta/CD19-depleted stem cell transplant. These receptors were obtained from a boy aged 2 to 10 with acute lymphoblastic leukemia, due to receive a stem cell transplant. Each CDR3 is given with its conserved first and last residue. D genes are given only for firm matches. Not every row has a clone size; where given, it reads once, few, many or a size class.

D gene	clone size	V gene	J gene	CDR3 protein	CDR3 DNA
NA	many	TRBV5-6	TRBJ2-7	CASSSVGYEQYF	TGTGCCAGCAGCTCCGTTGGCTACGAGCAGTACTTC
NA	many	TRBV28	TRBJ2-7	CASNPPDRGGQYF	TGTGCCAGCAATCCCCCGGATCGGGGCGGGCAGTACTTC
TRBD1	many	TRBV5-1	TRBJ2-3	CASSTGTGVPSTDTQYF	TGCGCCAGCAGTACGGGGACAGGAGTCCCTAGCACAGATACGCAGTATTTT
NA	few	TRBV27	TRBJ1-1	CASSSFQGSGEAFF	TGTGCCAGCAGTTCCTTTCAGGGTTCGGGTGAAGCTTTCTTT
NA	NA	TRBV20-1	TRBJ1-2	CSARIGPPSGYTF	TGCAGTGCTAGAATCGGCCCACCCTCGGGCTACACCTTC
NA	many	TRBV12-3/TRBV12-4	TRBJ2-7	CASSLSSTYEQYF	TGTGCCAGCAGTTTAAGCTCAACCTACGAGCAGTACTTC
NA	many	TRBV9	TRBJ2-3	CASSVPFSTDTQYF	TGTGCCAGCAGCGTACCATTTAGCACAGATACGCAGTATTTT
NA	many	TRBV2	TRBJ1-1	CASTRFDGAREAFF	TGTGCCAGCACCCGGTTTGACGGAGCACGTGAAGCTTTCTTT
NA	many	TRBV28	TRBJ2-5	CASSLVFVGGQYF	TGTGCCAGCAGTTTGGTGTTTGTAGGGGGCCAGTACTTC
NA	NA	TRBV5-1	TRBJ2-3	CASSSDSPSTDTQYF	TGCGCCAGCAGCTCTGACAGTCCTAGCACAGATACGCAGTATTTT
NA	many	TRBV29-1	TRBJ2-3	CSVELGADTQYF	TGCAGCGTTGAACTGGGGGCAGATACGCAGTATTTT
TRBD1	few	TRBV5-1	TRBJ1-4	CASSSRGRGEKLFF	TGCGCCAGCAGCTCCAGGGGGCGGGGTGAAAAACTGTTTTTT
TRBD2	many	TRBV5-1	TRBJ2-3	CASSPQRGLVRWTDTQYF	TGCGCCAGCAGCCCGCAGCGGGGACTAGTTCGTTGGACAGATACGCAGTATTTT
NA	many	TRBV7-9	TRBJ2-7	CASSSGFPDYEQYF	TGTGCCAGCAGTTCCGGGTTCCCGGACTACGAGCAGTACTTC
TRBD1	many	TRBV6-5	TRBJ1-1	CAAGQVNTEAFF	TGTGCCGCAGGACAGGTGAACACTGAAGCTTTCTTT
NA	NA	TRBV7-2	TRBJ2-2	CASSLSYGELFF	TGTGCCAGCAGCTTATCATACGGGGAGCTGTTTTTT
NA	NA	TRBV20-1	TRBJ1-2	CSVGFAGLGYTF	TGCAGTGTGGGGTTCGCTGGGCTGGGCTACACCTTC
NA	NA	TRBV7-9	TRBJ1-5	CASSFGRQPGQPQHF	TGTGCCAGCAGCTTCGGCCGGCAGCCGGGTCAGCCCCAGCATTTT
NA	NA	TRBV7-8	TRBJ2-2	CASSLLGLPVTGELFF	TGTGCCAGCAGCTTATTGGGGCTCCCAGTCACCGGGGAGCTGTTTTTT
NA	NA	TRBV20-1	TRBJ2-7	CSASPLAALYEQYF	TGCAGTGCTAGCCCGCTGGCAGCCCTCTACGAGCAGTACTTC
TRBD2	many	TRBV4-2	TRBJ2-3	CASSQAGAGDGTDTQYF	TGTGCCAGCAGCCAAGCAGGAGCGGGGGACGGCACAGATACGCAGTATTTT
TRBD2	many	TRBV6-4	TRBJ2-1	CASSDTSSGSNEQFF	TGTGCCAGCAGTGACACGTCTAGCGGGTCCAATGAGCAGTTCTTC
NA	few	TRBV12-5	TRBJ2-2	CASGSGTTNTGELFF	TGTGCTAGTGGGTCCGGGACAACGAACACCGGGGAGCTGTTTTTT
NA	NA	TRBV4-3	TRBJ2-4	CASSQGWSKNIQYF	TGCGCCAGCAGCCAAGGCTGGTCCAAAAACATTCAGTACTTC
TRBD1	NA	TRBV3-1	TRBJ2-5	CASSQAGGKIETQYF	TGTGCCAGCAGCCAAGCAGGGGGCAAGATTGAGACCCAGTACTTC
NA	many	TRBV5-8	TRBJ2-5	CASSPAGEETQYF	TGTGCCAGCAGCCCGGCGGGCGAAGAGACCCAGTACTTC
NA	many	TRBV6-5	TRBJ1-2	CASSYYRGAYGYTF	TGTGCCAGCAGTTATTATAGGGGGGCTTATGGCTACACCTTC
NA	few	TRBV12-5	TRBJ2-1	CASGPDGTPSYNEQFF	TGTGCTAGTGGGCCGGACGGGACCCCTTCCTACAATGAGCAGTTCTTC
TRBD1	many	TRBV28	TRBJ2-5	CASSPAPGQTFRYQYF	TGTGCCAGCAGTCCCGCACCGGGACAGACCTTTAGGTACCAGTACTTC